The 7 T cell receptor beta chains presented below share a single source sample, sequenced in a study of T cell repertoires in cytomegalovirus infection. Each CDR3 protein is one row after TCRdb ran MiXCR on the reads. The repertoire holds 200,000 to 300,000 distinct CDR3 sequences, with 9.1% as singletons. Sequenced material: PBMCs. All receptors come from a human donor in good health (CMV status not recorded). Some clones in this sample may be carry-over from other donors' samples.

This clonotype was counted only a few times. The chain recombines TRBV19 with TRBJ1-1, with 8 bases matching TRBD1. Germline V gene sequence: CDR1 LNHDA, CDR2 SQIVND (reference sequence). V lost 8 bases and J lost 1; bases outside the gene matches: 9. This CDR3 comprises 15 residues. CDR3 sequence (DNA): TGTGCCAGTCGGAAACAAACAGGGGGGAACACTGAAGCTTTCTTT. Its protein product is CASRKQTGGNTEAFF.

This clonotype has ten or more counts. The chain employs TRBV7-6 and TRBJ2-1; 7 bases map to TRBD2. From germline, CDR1 is SGHVS and CDR2 FNYEAQ. The CDR3 contains 12 residues. Trimming took 8 bases from V and 8 from J; bases not matched to a gene: 6. CDR3 in DNA: TGTGCCAGCGGACTAGAGTTGGATGAGCAGTTCTTC. Amino acid sequence: CASGLELDEQFF. Together with reference TRBV7-6 and TRBJ2-1, the CDR3 gives the full variable domain: GAGVSQSPRYKVTKRGQDVALRCDPISGHVSLYWYRQALGQGPEFLTYFNYEAQQDKSGLPNDRFSAERPEGSISTLTIQRTEQRDSAMYRCASGLELDEQFFGPGTRLTVL.

In this sample, this clonotype turned up many times. V usage is TRBV7-2 and J usage is TRBJ2-1; weak D call: TRBD1 (6 bases). Trimming stripped 5 bases from V and 4 bases from J, with 9 bases between. Germline values: CDR1 SGHTA, CDR2 FQGNSA. The length of the CDR3 is 13 residues. The CDR3 DNA is TGTGCCAGCAGCCGACAGGTGTACAATGAGCAGTTCTTC. Protein product: CASSRQVYNEQFF.

This clonotype has a count of ten or more. The chain joins TRBV28 to TRBJ2-3; possible D gene TRBD1, 5 bases. The V and J ends lost 1 base and 0 bases respectively, with 14 bases between them. The CDR3 is 17 amino acids. CDR1 is MDHEN, CDR2 SYDVKM, per germline. CDR3 nucleotides: TGTGCCAGCAGTTTATCTAGGGGCCCTCTTAGCACAGATACGCAGTATTTT. Translation: CASSLSRGPLSTDTQYF.

In this sample, this clonotype turned up a few times. The chain employs TRBV12-3 or TRBV12-4 and TRBJ2-7; 7 positions match TRBD1. V trimming: 8 bases; J trimming: 3 bases; junction bases outside the gene matches: 10. CDR3 length: 14 amino acids. CDR3 nucleotides: TGTGCCAGCCGCCCCTCAGGGGGATTCTACGAGCAGTACTTC. Its protein is CASRPSGGFYEQYF.

Comments on this clonotype: A much larger clone sits a single nucleotide away, making a read error possible. The chain is built from TRBV7-4 and TRBJ1-2; 7 bases align to TRBD1. V lost 7 bases to trimming and J lost 0 bases; unmatched junction nucleotides: 11. This CDR3 has 16 residues. Germline V gene sequence: CDR1 SGHVT, CDR2 SQSDAQ. In nucleotides, the CDR3 is TGTGCCAGCACCCCCGCCGGGACAGCCGCTAACTATGGCTACACCTTC. It encodes CASTPAGTAANYGYTF.

Many counts were recorded for this clonotype. The chain combines TRBV12-3 or TRBV12-4 with TRBJ2-7, with D possibly TRBD2 on 6 matching bases. CDR3 length: 14 residues. The V gene lost 6 bases and the J gene lost 3 bases, with 15 bases spanning the gap. CDR3 region: CASSLLLASYEQYF. The CDR3 DNA sequence: TGTGCCAGCAGCTTATTACTAGCCAGCTACGAGCAGTACTTC.